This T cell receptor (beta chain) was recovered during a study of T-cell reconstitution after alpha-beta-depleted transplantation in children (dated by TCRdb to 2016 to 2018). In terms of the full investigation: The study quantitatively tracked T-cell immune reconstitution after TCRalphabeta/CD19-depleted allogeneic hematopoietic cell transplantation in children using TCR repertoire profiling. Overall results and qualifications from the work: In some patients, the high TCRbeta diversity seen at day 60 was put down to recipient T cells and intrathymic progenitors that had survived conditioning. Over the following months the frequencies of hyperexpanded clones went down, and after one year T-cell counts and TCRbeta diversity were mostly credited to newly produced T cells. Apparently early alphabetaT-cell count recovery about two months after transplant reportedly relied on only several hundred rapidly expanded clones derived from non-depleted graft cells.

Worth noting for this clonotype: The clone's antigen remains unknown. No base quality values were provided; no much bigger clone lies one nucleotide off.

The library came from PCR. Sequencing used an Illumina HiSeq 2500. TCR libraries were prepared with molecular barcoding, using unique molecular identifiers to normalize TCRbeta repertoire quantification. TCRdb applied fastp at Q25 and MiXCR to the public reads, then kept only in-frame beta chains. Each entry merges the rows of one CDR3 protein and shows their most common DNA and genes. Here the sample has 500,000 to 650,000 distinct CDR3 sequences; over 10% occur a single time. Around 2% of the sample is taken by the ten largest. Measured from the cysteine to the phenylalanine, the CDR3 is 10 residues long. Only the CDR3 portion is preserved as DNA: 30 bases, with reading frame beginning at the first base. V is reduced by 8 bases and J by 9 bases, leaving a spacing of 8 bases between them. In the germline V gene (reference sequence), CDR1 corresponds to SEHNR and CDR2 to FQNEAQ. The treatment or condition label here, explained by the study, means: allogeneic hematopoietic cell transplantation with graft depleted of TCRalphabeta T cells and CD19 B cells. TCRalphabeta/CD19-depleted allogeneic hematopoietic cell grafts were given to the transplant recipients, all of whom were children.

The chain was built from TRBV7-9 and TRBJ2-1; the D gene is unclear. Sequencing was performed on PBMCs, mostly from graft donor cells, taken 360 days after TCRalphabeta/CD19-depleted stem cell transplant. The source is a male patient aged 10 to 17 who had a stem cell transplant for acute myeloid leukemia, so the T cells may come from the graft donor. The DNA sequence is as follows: TGTGCCAGCGTCCAGGTTGAGCAGTTCTTC. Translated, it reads CASVQVEQFF.